The 12 T cell receptor beta chains below all came from one sample that was sequenced in a study of persistence of HIV-infected CD4 T cells. This was the immunoSEQ version 4 assay in survey mode. Method: immunoSEQ multiplex PCR; TCRdb's copy keeps in-frame clones and lacks some. The sample records 46,000 or so clones, over 70% being singletons. Their recognized antigens are unknown. Lysates of CMV-infected fibroblasts at around 9.8 ug/mL stimulated these cells. Memory cells lacking CD40L and CD69 with high CD45RO were sorted. The sequencing used CD4+ T cells sorted from PBMCs after approximately 19-hour stimulation, collected from a patient who received antiretroviral therapy. These receptors all come from an adult man with HIV who was CMV-seropositive.

This clone has only a few counts. The chain carries TRBV3-1 (or the pseudogene TRBV3-2) and TRBJ1-1; 8 nucleotides match TRBD1. The CDR3 runs 15 residues. The V gene end was trimmed by 5 bases and the J gene end by 5 bases; junction bases not matched to a gene: 10. Germline V gene lookup returns CDR1 LGHDT and CDR2 YNNKEL (reference sequence). CDR3 amino acids: CASSFRRGPGTEAFF. The CDR3 DNA reads TGTGCCAGCAGCTTCCGCAGGGGGCCGGGGACTGAAGCTTTCTTT.

The rearrangement links TRBV29-1 to TRBJ1-2; a possible D gene is TRBD1 (5 bases). The CDR3 has 13 amino acids. V lost 6 bases, J lost 2 bases, and 13 bases lay in between. CDR1 SQVTM and CDR2 ANQGSEA come from the germline V gene. The CDR3 here is CSVQPTENYGYTF. The CDR3 DNA reads as TGCAGCGTCCAACCGACAGAAAACTATGGCTACACCTTC.

V usage is TRBV19 and J usage is TRBJ2-1; D remains unclear. The V gene's germline CDR1 is LNHDA and CDR2 SQIVND (reference sequence). Trimming removed 1 base from V and 2 bases from J, with 9 bases in between. This CDR3 region has 15 residues. The chain's CDR3 is CASSIGKPTYNEQFF. The CDR3 nucleotides read TGTGCCAGTAGTATAGGAAAACCGACCTACAATGAGCAGTTCTTC.

The V gene is TRBV5-1, the J gene TRBJ2-7; TRBD2 agrees at 11 bases. V shed 4 bases and J 4 bases; nucleotides not matched to a gene: 7. Germline CDR1 is SGHRS and CDR2 is YFSETQ. This CDR3 has 15 amino acids. The CDR3 loop is CASSRGTSGEYEQYF. CDR3 DNA sequence: TGCGCCAGCAGCCGAGGGACTAGCGGAGAGTACGAGCAGTACTTC.

The rearrangement joins TRBV6-5 to TRBJ1-3; D uncertain. Between the trimmed V and J ends, which lost 4 bases and 0 bases, there was a span of 10 bases. Germline V gene data show CDR1 as MNHEY and CDR2 as SVGAGI. The CDR3 is 15 residues long. The CDR3 region is CASSSPTGSGNTIYF. CDR3 bases: TGTGCCAGCAGTTCGCCGACTGGCTCTGGAAACACCATATATTTT.

For the CDR3, the DNA is TGTGCCAGCAGTTATGGAGAAGTCACCGGGGAGCTGTTTTTT. This sequence encodes CASSYGEVTGELFF. The V and J genes are TRBV6-5 and TRBJ2-2; D gene ambiguous. The V gene lost 3 bases and the J gene lost 4 bases, with 9 bases spanning the gap. Germline CDR1 is MNHEY and CDR2 is SVGAGI. The CDR3 totals 14 residues.

This clone was found a few times. The V and J genes are TRBV2 and TRBJ2-1, with D perhaps matching TRBD2 (5 bases). The CDR3 consists of 15 residues. Germline CDR1 and CDR2: SNHLY and FYNNEI. V gave up 1 base and J gave up 7 bases, with 14 bases separating them. CDR3 protein: CASSEGTGRANEQFF. CDR3 sequence (DNA): TGTGCCAGCAGTGAAGGTACTGGGCGGGCAAATGAGCAGTTCTTC. The whole variable domain, remainder taken from reference TRBV2 and TRBJ2-1, is EPEVTQTPSHQVTQMGQEVILRCVPISNHLYFYWYRQILGQKVEFLVSFYNNEISEKSEIFDDQFSVERPDGSNFTLKIRSTKLEDSAMYFCASSEGTGRANEQFFGPGTRLTVL.

The V call is TRBV27, the J call TRBJ1-1; no reliable D call. The CDR3 covers 14 residues. Between the trimmed V and J ends, which lost 3 bases and 4 bases, there was a span of 12 bases. CDR1 is MNHEY and CDR2 is SMNVEV in the germline V gene (reference sequence). CDR3 coding DNA: TGTGCCAGCAGTTTTTCCCGGCAGACCACTGAAGCTTTCTTT. Its protein is CASSFSRQTTEAFF.

This clone was recorded a few times. The chain couples TRBV20-1 to TRBJ2-7; no definite D call. V lost 6 bases, J lost 2 bases, and 5 bases lay in between. The CDR3 contains 10 residues. Germline CDR1 reads DFQATT; CDR2 reads SNEGSKA (reference sequence). CDR3 bases: TGCAGTGCAGAAACCTACGAGCAGTACTTC. Translation: CSAETYEQYF.

The genes are TRBV9 and TRBJ1-2; possibly TRBD1 for D (5 bases). The CDR3 totals 15 residues. CDR1 and CDR2 from the germline V gene are SGDLS and YYNGEE. V was cut by 4 bases and J by 0 bases, with 13 bases left in between. The CDR3 region is CASSRGQGTNYGYTF. In DNA, the CDR3 is TGTGCCAGCAGCCGAGGGCAGGGAACTAACTATGGCTACACCTTC.

This chain connects TRBV19 to TRBJ1-5, with D tentatively TRBD1 (5 bases). Germline CDR1 is LNHDA and CDR2 is SQIVND (reference sequence). V lost 3 bases, J lost 0 bases, and 9 bases lay in between. The CDR3 length is 15 residues. The CDR3 nucleotides read TGTGCCAGTAGTATGAGCAGGGCTAGCAATCAGCCCCAGCATTTT. It specifies CASSMSRASNQPQHF.

V gene TRBV4-1 combines with J gene TRBJ1-2, with D maybe TRBD1 (6 bases). The CDR3 covers 15 residues. CDR1 is MGHRA, CDR2 YSYEKL, per germline. V was shortened by 2 bases and J by 0 bases, with 10 bases between the two germline ends. The CDR3 spells CASSQTRGSNYGYTF. Here the CDR3 DNA reads TGCGCCAGCAGCCAAACCAGGGGTTCTAACTATGGCTACACCTTC.